The clone carrying this T cell receptor beta chain was seen at least ten times. The antigen remains undetermined. V shed 6 bases, J shed 4 bases, and the junction held 4 bases outside the gene matches. The CDR3 is 14 residues long. This sample stems from a study of human T cells and chemical hapten exposure. Study background: 2% DPC was applied to approximately 2 cm by approximately 2 cm of upper inner arm skin for sensitization. Study-level results: Expanded TCRs made up significantly more big CDR3 similarity clusters than controls did. Expanded TCR counts at PT1 were positively correlated with the patch test score.

The study's library attached unique molecular identifiers to single cDNA molecules. TCRdb re-derived calls from the RACE reads in MiXCR, one entry per CDR3 protein. The sample lists about 82,000 distinct CDR3 sequences, over 10% occurring once. The time point was: patch test 3, about 24 weeks after DPC sensitization. Treatment: therapeutic diphenylcyclopropenone sensitization with weekly scalp DPC. Sequencing was performed on whole blood, taken in connection with sensitization to the hapten diphenylcyclopropenone (DPC). The receptor was derived from a woman aged 45-65 years with alopecia areata. Some clones in this sample may be carry-over from other donors' samples. The chain joins TRBV12-3 or TRBV12-4 to TRBJ2-1, with 9 nucleotides matching TRBD2. For the CDR3, the DNA is TGTGCCAGCAGATCTAGCGGGGAATACAATGAGCAGTTCTTC. This codes for CASRSSGEYNEQFF.